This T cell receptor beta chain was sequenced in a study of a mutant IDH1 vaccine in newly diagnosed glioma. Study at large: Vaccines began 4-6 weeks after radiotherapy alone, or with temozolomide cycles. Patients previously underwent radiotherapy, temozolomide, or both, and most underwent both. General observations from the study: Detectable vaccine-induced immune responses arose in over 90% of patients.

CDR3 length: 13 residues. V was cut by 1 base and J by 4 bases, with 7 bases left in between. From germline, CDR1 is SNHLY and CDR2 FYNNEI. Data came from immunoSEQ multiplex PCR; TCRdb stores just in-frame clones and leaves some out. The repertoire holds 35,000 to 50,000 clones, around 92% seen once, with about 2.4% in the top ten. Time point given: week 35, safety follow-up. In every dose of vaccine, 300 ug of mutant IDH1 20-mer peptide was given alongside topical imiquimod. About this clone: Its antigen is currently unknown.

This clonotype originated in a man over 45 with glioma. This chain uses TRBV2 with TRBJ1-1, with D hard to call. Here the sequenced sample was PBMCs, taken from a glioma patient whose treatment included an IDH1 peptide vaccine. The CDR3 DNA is TGTGCCAGCAGTGAAGAGGGAGGCACTGAAGCTTTCTTT. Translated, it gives CASSEEGGTEAFF.